A selection of T cell receptor beta chains follows, all from one sample in a study of human T cells and chemical hapten exposure. TCRdb used MiXCR to reprocess the RACE reads, holding one entry per CDR3 protein. The sample lists about 340,000 distinct CDR3 sequences; roughly 6.9% were seen once. Specimen: whole blood, collected in connection with sensitization to the hapten diphenylcyclopropenone (DPC). These receptor sequences come from a woman aged 18-29 years with alopecia areata. Some clones in this sample may be carry-over from other donors' samples. Each CDR3 is given with its conserved first and last residue. A D gene is named only where the DNA matches it firmly. The size of a clone is reported for some rows only, either as once, few or many, or as a class for expanded clones.

V: TRBV4-2; J: TRBJ2-2; D: -; size: -; CDR3: CASSQRTGDTGELFF; DNA: TGTGCCAGCAGCCAAAGGACGGGAGACACCGGGGAGCTGTTTTTT
V: TRBV29-1; J: TRBJ2-2; D: TRBD2; size: many; CDR3: CSVEASGTNTGELFF; DNA: TGCAGCGTTGAGGCTAGCGGGACGAACACCGGGGAGCTGTTTTTT
V: TRBV28; J: TRBJ2-6; D: -; size: many; CDR3: CASSFAESGANVLTF; DNA: TGTGCCAGCAGTTTTGCCGAATCTGGGGCCAACGTCCTGACTTTC
V: TRBV9; J: TRBJ2-5; D: -; size: few; CDR3: CASSVSFETQYF; DNA: TGTGCCAGCAGCGTATCGTTTGAGACCCAGTACTTC
V: TRBV9; J: TRBJ2-7; D: -; size: many; CDR3: CASSVAADPTYEQYF; DNA: TGTGCCAGCAGCGTAGCAGCAGACCCTACCTACGAGCAGTACTTC
V: TRBV20-1; J: TRBJ2-7; D: -; size: -; CDR3: CSARVSTDSYEQYF; DNA: TGCAGTGCTAGGGTATCGACAGATTCCTACGAGCAGTACTTC
V: TRBV27; J: TRBJ1-5; D: -; size: -; CDR3: CASRRGGGNQPQHF; DNA: TGTGCCAGCAGGAGGGGGGGAGGCAATCAGCCCCAGCATTTT
V: TRBV20-1; J: TRBJ2-3; D: -; size: many; CDR3: CSAEFRNTDTQYF; DNA: TGCAGTGCAGAATTTAGAAACACAGATACGCAGTATTTT
V: TRBV9; J: TRBJ2-3; D: -; size: -; CDR3: CASSVRDWLTDTQYF; DNA: TGTGCCAGCAGCGTAAGGGACTGGTTAACAGATACGCAGTATTTT
V: TRBV5-5; J: TRBJ2-3; D: TRBD2; size: many; CDR3: CASSFQAGGTSTDTQYF; DNA: TGTGCCAGCAGCTTCCAAGCGGGGGGTACTAGCACAGATACGCAGTATTTT
V: TRBV4-3; J: TRBJ2-3; D: TRBD1; size: many; CDR3: CASSQGDRITDTQYF; DNA: TGCGCCAGCAGCCAGGGGGACAGGATCACAGATACGCAGTATTTT
V: TRBV4-3; J: TRBJ1-2; D: TRBD1; size: -; CDR3: CASSQEQGAAHYGYTF; DNA: TGCGCCAGCAGCCAAGAACAGGGGGCCGCTCACTATGGCTACACCTTC
V: TRBV5-1; J: TRBJ2-3; D: TRBD2; size: -; CDR3: CASSWSSGGASGDTQYF; DNA: TGCGCCAGCAGCTGGTCTAGCGGGGGGGCTTCAGGAGATACGCAGTATTTT
V: TRBV7-3; J: TRBJ2-2; D: -; size: few; CDR3: CASSLEGVPGELFF; DNA: TGTGCCAGCAGCCTAGAGGGGGTCCCCGGGGAGCTGTTTTTT
V: TRBV5-1; J: TRBJ2-5; D: -; size: few; CDR3: CATGQRPQETQYF; DNA: TGCGCAACCGGCCAGCGGCCTCAAGAGACCCAGTACTTC
V: TRBV3-1; J: TRBJ2-1; D: -; size: many; CDR3: CASSQRTLFNEQFF; DNA: TGTGCCAGCAGCCAACGGACTTTGTTCAATGAGCAGTTCTTC
V: TRBV7-9; J: TRBJ1-3; D: TRBD1; size: -; CDR3: CASSLWGRGRGNTIYF; DNA: TGTGCCAGCAGCTTATGGGGCAGGGGGCGAGGAAACACCATATATTTT
V: TRBV13; J: TRBJ2-3; D: -; size: many; CDR3: CASSPFLGDRADTQYF; DNA: TGTGCCAGCAGCCCATTCTTGGGGGACCGCGCAGATACGCAGTATTTT
V: TRBV6-4; J: TRBJ1-5; D: -; size: once; CDR3: CASSDSTAGNQPQHF; DNA: TGTGCCAGCAGTGACTCGACTGCTGGGAATCAGCCCCAGCATTTT
V: TRBV6-1; J: TRBJ2-7; D: -; size: -; CDR3: CASRATDLREQYF; DNA: TGTGCCAGCAGGGCGACAGACCTCCGCGAGCAGTACTTC
V: TRBV6-6; J: TRBJ1-2; D: -; size: many; CDR3: CASSYSRDGYTF; DNA: TGTGCCAGCAGTTACTCCAGAGATGGCTACACCTTC
V: TRBV6-5; J: TRBJ2-6; D: TRBD1; size: many; CDR3: CASSLTGTGSPGANVLTF; DNA: TGTGCCAGCAGTTTAACCGGGACAGGTTCACCTGGGGCCAACGTCCTGACTTTC
V: TRBV12-3/TRBV12-4; J: TRBJ1-1; D: TRBD1; size: few; CDR3: CASTPTGGATEAFF; DNA: TGTGCCAGCACCCCGACAGGGGGGGCCACTGAAGCTTTCTTT
V: TRBV13; J: TRBJ2-6; D: -; size: few; CDR3: CASSLSPEANVLTF; DNA: TGTGCCAGCAGCTTATCGCCTGAGGCCAACGTCCTGACTTTC
V: TRBV7-6; J: TRBJ1-6; D: TRBD1; size: few; CDR3: CASSLGRDRDSPLHF; DNA: TGTGCCAGCAGCTTGGGCCGGGACAGGGACTCACCCCTCCACTTT
V: TRBV27; J: TRBJ2-7; D: TRBD1; size: few; CDR3: CASSATGTGVEQYF; DNA: TGTGCCAGCAGTGCAACCGGGACAGGGGTCGAGCAGTACTTC
V: TRBV11-2; J: TRBJ2-3; D: TRBD2; size: few; CDR3: CASTPGTSGGVERDTQYF; DNA: TGTGCCAGCACCCCCGGGACTAGCGGGGGGGTGGAAAGAGATACGCAGTATTTT
V: TRBV10-1; J: TRBJ2-3; D: -; size: few; CDR3: CASRNRDSNTDTQYF; DNA: TGCGCCAGCAGGAACCGGGACTCCAACACAGATACGCAGTATTTT
V: TRBV6-5; J: TRBJ1-5; D: -; size: few; CDR3: CASSYEQPYSNQPQHF; DNA: TGTGCCAGCAGTTACGAGCAGCCTTATAGCAATCAGCCCCAGCATTTT
V: TRBV7-2; J: TRBJ1-5; D: -; size: few; CDR3: CASSLSQGRYQPQHF; DNA: TGTGCCAGCAGCCTATCTCAGGGCCGTTATCAGCCCCAGCATTTT
V: TRBV2; J: TRBJ1-1; D: -; size: -; CDR3: CASRGFLGEVEAFF; DNA: TGTGCCAGCAGGGGGTTTTTGGGGGAAGTAGAAGCTTTCTTT
V: TRBV12-5; J: TRBJ2-3; D: TRBD1; size: few; CDR3: CASGLTGADTQYF; DNA: TGTGCTAGTGGTCTAACAGGGGCAGATACGCAGTATTTT
V: TRBV4-3; J: TRBJ2-1; D: TRBD2; size: many; CDR3: CASSHGTSGGADEQFF; DNA: TGCGCCAGCAGCCATGGGACTAGCGGGGGGGCCGATGAGCAGTTCTTC
V: TRBV7-8; J: TRBJ2-5; D: -; size: few; CDR3: CASSLGKGHEVMETQYF; DNA: TGTGCCAGCAGCTTAGGGAAGGGACACGAAGTGATGGAGACCCAGTACTTC
V: TRBV28; J: TRBJ2-6; D: -; size: -; CDR3: CASSLEYEGNSGANVLTF; DNA: TGTGCCAGCAGTTTAGAGTATGAAGGCAACTCTGGGGCCAACGTCCTGACTTTC
V: TRBV12-3/TRBV12-4; J: TRBJ1-5; D: TRBD1; size: -; CDR3: CASSANRGNQPQHF; DNA: TGTGCCAGCAGCGCCAACAGGGGAAATCAGCCCCAGCATTTT
V: TRBV28; J: TRBJ1-1; D: -; size: -; CDR3: CASSLLWGSYTEAFF; DNA: TGTGCCAGCAGTTTACTCTGGGGCAGCTACACTGAAGCTTTCTTT
V: TRBV6-2/TRBV6-3; J: TRBJ2-3; D: -; size: few; CDR3: CASSRATGTPGADTQYF; DNA: TGTGCCAGCAGTAGAGCAACCGGGACCCCAGGGGCAGATACGCAGTATTTT
V: TRBV9; J: TRBJ1-6; D: -; size: few; CDR3: CASSKAGINSPLHF; DNA: TGTGCCAGCAGCAAAGCAGGGATCAATTCACCCCTCCACTTT
V: TRBV12-3/TRBV12-4; J: TRBJ1-6; D: TRBD1; size: -; CDR3: CASGYTTGLDLSSYNSPLHF; DNA: TGTGCCAGCGGATATACGACAGGGCTAGACCTAAGCTCCTATAATTCACCCCTCCACTTT
V: TRBV4-2; J: TRBJ2-1; D: -; size: few; CDR3: CASSQEGQTYNEQFF; DNA: TGTGCCAGCAGCCAGGAGGGGCAGACCTACAATGAGCAGTTCTTC
V: TRBV14; J: TRBJ1-5; D: -; size: few; CDR3: CASSQGPTGRAPNQPQHF; DNA: TGTGCCAGCAGCCAAGGACCAACAGGCAGGGCCCCCAATCAGCCCCAGCATTTT
V: TRBV12-3/TRBV12-4; J: TRBJ2-1; D: -; size: many; CDR3: CASSPGPGYGEQFF; DNA: TGTGCCAGCAGTCCGGGCCCGGGGTACGGGGAGCAGTTCTTC
V: TRBV4-3; J: TRBJ2-5; D: TRBD2; size: many; CDR3: CASSKLAGGYQETQYF; DNA: TGCGCCAGCAGCAAACTAGCGGGGGGGTACCAAGAGACCCAGTACTTC
V: TRBV29-1; J: TRBJ2-3; D: -; size: many; CDR3: CSVGGTAYRTDTQYF; DNA: TGCAGCGTTGGCGGGACGGCTTATCGCACAGATACGCAGTATTTT
V: TRBV29-1; J: TRBJ2-5; D: -; size: many; CDR3: CSVRVGGGTTQYF; DNA: TGCAGCGTTCGAGTCGGGGGTGGGACGACCCAGTACTTC
V: TRBV5-1; J: TRBJ2-3; D: -; size: many; CDR3: CASSWEGTDTQYF; DNA: TGCGCCAGCAGCTGGGAGGGCACAGATACGCAGTATTTT
V: TRBV12-5; J: TRBJ2-1; D: -; size: few; CDR3: CASGSPVNEQFF; DNA: TGTGCTAGTGGTTCTCCGGTGAATGAGCAGTTCTTC
V: TRBV6-1; J: TRBJ2-2; D: TRBD1; size: -; CDR3: CASSILTGHGELFF; DNA: TGTGCCAGCAGTATTCTGACAGGGCACGGGGAGCTGTTTTTT
V: TRBV10-3; J: TRBJ2-3; D: -; size: many; CDR3: CAIKGRDTDTQYF; DNA: TGTGCCATCAAGGGGCGGGACACAGATACGCAGTATTTT
V: TRBV7-2; J: TRBJ2-3; D: TRBD2; size: many; CDR3: CASCPSGGCTDTQYF; DNA: TGTGCCAGCTGTCCTAGCGGGGGTTGCACAGATACGCAGTATTTT
V: TRBV3-1; J: TRBJ2-7; D: TRBD1; size: -; CDR3: CASSQLDKAGTGKDEQYF; DNA: TGTGCCAGCAGCCAACTCGATAAAGCGGGGACAGGGAAGGACGAGCAGTACTTC
V: TRBV6-2/TRBV6-3; J: TRBJ1-1; D: -; size: few; CDR3: CASSPRTDQAFF; DNA: TGTGCCAGCAGTCCACGGACAGACCAAGCTTTCTTT
V: TRBV29-1; J: TRBJ2-2; D: TRBD1; size: -; CDR3: CSVEDTGGESAGELFF; DNA: TGCAGCGTTGAAGATACAGGGGGCGAATCCGCCGGGGAGCTGTTTTTT
V: TRBV5-4; J: TRBJ2-3; D: TRBD2; size: -; CDR3: CASGPAGGPPDTQYF; DNA: TGTGCCAGCGGACCAGCGGGGGGGCCCCCAGATACGCAGTATTTT
V: TRBV5-1; J: TRBJ2-4; D: TRBD1; size: -; CDR3: CASSTGQGDIQYF; DNA: TGCGCCAGCAGCACTGGACAGGGGGACATTCAGTACTTC